These T cell receptor beta chains were read from a single sample in a study of OX40 agonist ivuxolimab in advanced cancers. The table came from immunoSEQ multiplex PCR; TCRdb's copy has only in-frame clones and leaves some out. In the table there are about 61,000 clones, about 87% of which are singletons. The source was CD4+ or CD8+ T cells sorted from blood, collected in a trial of the OX40 agonist ivuxolimab. The receptors were sampled from an adult with an advanced solid tumor such as melanoma, head and neck, liver or kidney cancer. The CDR3 runs from the conserved cysteine through the conserved F or W. The order of the fields is J gene, D gene, clone size, V gene, CDR3 DNA, CDR3 protein. D genes are given only for firm matches. Size tells how often a clone was seen (once, few, many) or the class of an expanded clone, and some rows leave it out.

TRBJ1-5 TRBD1 once TRBV5-6 TGTGCCAGCAGCTTGACAGGGGGCGCATCGGGCAATCAGCCCCAGCATTTT CASSLTGGASGNQPQHF
TRBJ1-2 - - TRBV19 TGTGCCAGTAGGTTACAGGGTTTCGATGGCTACACCTTC CASRLQGFDGYTF
TRBJ1-3 - few TRBV19 TGTGCCAGTAGTACCGGGACACGCGGAAACACCATATATTTT CASSTGTRGNTIYF
TRBJ1-1 TRBD1 once TRBV7-2 TGTGCCAGCAGCGCACAACAGGGGCACACTGAAGCTTTCTTT CASSAQQGHTEAFF
TRBJ1-2 - - TRBV14 TGTGCCAGCAGCCAAGAGCGAGGGGACTATGGCTACACCTTC CASSQERGDYGYTF
TRBJ1-1 TRBD1 - TRBV18 TGTGCCAGCTCACCTCGGGACAGAATGAACACTGAAGCTTTCTTT CASSPRDRMNTEAFF
TRBJ2-7 TRBD1 - TRBV7-3 TGTGCCAGCAGCTTAGCGCCGGGACAGGGCTACGAGCAGTACTTC CASSLAPGQGYEQYF
TRBJ1-3 - once TRBV29-1 TGCAGCGTCCAGGCCGGGACGGACGAATTATTTTCTGGAAACACCATATATTTT CSVQAGTDELFSGNTIYF
TRBJ2-2 TRBD1 - TRBV19 TGTGCCAGTAGATCCGACAGGGCCGGGGAGCTGTTTTTT CASRSDRAGELFF
TRBJ1-1 - few TRBV11-3 TGTGCCAGCAGCTCCAGGGACACTGAAGCTTTCTTT CASSSRDTEAFF
TRBJ2-5 TRBD2 - TRBV7-9 TGTGCCAGCAGCTCTGCTCGAGAGGCTAGCGGGAGAAGAGAGACCCAGTACTTC CASSSAREASGRRETQYF
TRBJ1-2 TRBD1 - TRBV28 TGTGCCAGCAGAGCTCCACGGGACAGGATAATGAGGGAGGGCTACACCTTC CASRAPRDRIMREGYTF
TRBJ2-2 TRBD1 - TRBV11-2 TGTGCCAGCACCCTCTTTCGGGGACAGGGTACCGGGGAGCTGTTTTTT CASTLFRGQGTGELFF
TRBJ1-2 - once TRBV15 TGTGCCACCAGCAGAGATCTCTTGGCGGGTGGCTACACCTTC CATSRDLLAGGYTF
TRBJ2-7 - - TRBV9 TGTGCCAGCAGCCCACGGACGGGGATTAGCTCCTACGAGCAGTACTTC CASSPRTGISSYEQYF
TRBJ2-1 TRBD2 - TRBV5-4 TGTGCCAGCAGCCCCGGGACTAGTCCCAATGAGCAGTTCTTC CASSPGTSPNEQFF
TRBJ1-4 - - TRBV7-7 TGTGCCAGCAGCTCCGGCGGGGATGAAAAACTGTTTTTT CASSSGGDEKLFF
TRBJ1-2 - - TRBV28 TGTGCCAGTAGACCCGGGCCTGCGACACTTAACTATGGCTACACCTTC CASRPGPATLNYGYTF
TRBJ1-5 - - TRBV7-2 TGTGCCAGCAGCTTAGAGCCCAGCCTCAATCAGCCCCAGCATTTT CASSLEPSLNQPQHF
TRBJ2-5 - - TRBV27 TGTGCCAGCAGTTCAACGCCGGGACCTATCCCCCAGTACTTC CASSSTPGPIPQYF
TRBJ2-5 - - TRBV6-1 TGTGCCAGCAGACACGGGGGGCAGCAAGAGACCCAGTACTTC CASRHGGQQETQYF
TRBJ2-1 - - TRBV27 TGTGCCAGCAGCGACTACAATGAGCAGTTCTTC CASSDYNEQFF
TRBJ2-1 - - TRBV5-4 TGTGCCAGCAGCTTGAGCGCCAGCGGATACAATGAGCAGTTCTTC CASSLSASGYNEQFF
TRBJ2-5 TRBD2 - TRBV13 TGTGCCAGCAGCCGACTAGCGGGAGGGGGAAAGACCCAGTACTTC CASSRLAGGGKTQYF
TRBJ1-4 - - TRBV5-1 TGCGCCAGCAGCTTGGGGCAGGGTAGTAATGAAAAACTGTTTTTT CASSLGQGSNEKLFF
TRBJ2-7 - - TRBV21-1 TGTGCCGGCTCCGGGTGGTCGACCTACGAGCAGTACTTC CAGSGWSTYEQYF
TRBJ2-7 - - TRBV5-4 TGTGCCAGCAGCACCCTAAGTTCGTACGAGCAGTACTTC CASSTLSSYEQYF
TRBJ2-4 - - TRBV18 TGTGCCAGTTCACCACCCTCACCAGGGAGCAGCAACATTCAGTACTTC CASSPPSPGSSNIQYF
TRBJ2-1 - - TRBV11-3 TGTGCCAGCAGCTTAGGCGGGACCTCCTACAATGAGCAGTTCTTC CASSLGGTSYNEQFF
TRBJ2-1 - - TRBV7-2 TGTGCCAGCAGCTTCCCTGGACGGAGCTCCTACAATGAGCAGTTCTTC CASSFPGRSSYNEQFF
TRBJ2-7 TRBD2 - TRBV6-5 TGTGCCAGCAGTTTTGGACTAGTTTCCTACGAGCAGTACTTC CASSFGLVSYEQYF
TRBJ1-4 - - TRBV9 TGTGCCAGCAGCCAATACGACGGAGCAACTAATGAAAAACTGTTTTTT CASSQYDGATNEKLFF
TRBJ1-1 - - TRBV4-2 TGTGCCAGCAGCGCCGGCAGGAACACTGAAGCTTTCTTT CASSAGRNTEAFF
TRBJ2-7 - - TRBV14 TGTGCCAGCAGCCAAGGATCCGGGGCGATCTCCTACGAGCAGTACTTC CASSQGSGAISYEQYF
TRBJ1-3 - - TRBV28 TGTGCCAGCAGTTTTGGGACTTTCTCTGGAAACACCATATATTTT CASSFGTFSGNTIYF
TRBJ2-7 - - TRBV7-3 TGTGCCAGCAGCCCCGGGACTGTCTACGAGCAGTACTTC CASSPGTVYEQYF
TRBJ1-5 - - TRBV30 TGTGCCTGGAGTGTTGGGGCAGACAATCAGCCCCAGCATTTT CAWSVGADNQPQHF
TRBJ2-2 - - TRBV4-1 TGCGCCAGCTACTCCATCGCCGGGGGCACCGGGGAGCTGTTTTTT CASYSIAGGTGELFF
TRBJ1-1 TRBD1 - TRBV5-1 TGCGCCAGCAGCCCAGACAGGGGGCAGAGGAACACTGAAGCTTTCTTT CASSPDRGQRNTEAFF
TRBJ2-7 - - TRBV14 TGTGCCAGCAGCCAAGTGGGCAGGGGTGGCGAGCAGTACTTC CASSQVGRGGEQYF
TRBJ2-7 TRBD2 - TRBV18 TGTGCCAGCTCACCGGGACTAGCGGGAGAGGGCGAGCAGTACTTC CASSPGLAGEGEQYF
TRBJ2-6 - - TRBV14 TGTGCCAGCAGCCAAGCCATTCTCGCGGGTTCCGGGGCCAACGTCCTGACTTTC CASSQAILAGSGANVLTF
TRBJ2-7 - - TRBV6-5 TGTGCCACCTCCCCACAGACCTCCTACGAGCAGTACTTC CATSPQTSYEQYF
TRBJ2-7 - - TRBV5-8 TGTGCCAGCAGCCCATTAACAATCTTGAGCGAGCAGTACTTC CASSPLTILSEQYF
TRBJ1-1 TRBD1 - TRBV5-6 TGTGCCAGCAGCTTGGTTGGTAGGCAGGGGGCAGAGACTGAAGCTTTCTTT CASSLVGRQGAETEAFF
TRBJ2-3 - - TRBV18 TGTGCCAGCTCACCGCTCGGACAGACAGATACGCAGTATTTT CASSPLGQTDTQYF
TRBJ2-4 TRBD2 - TRBV10-3 TGTGCCATCAGTGAGTCGGGGGGGGTAGCCAAAAACATTCAGTACTTC CAISESGGVAKNIQYF
TRBJ1-2 TRBD1 - TRBV4-1 TGCGCCAGCTCACAAGGACAGGGCTATGGCTACACCTTC CASSQGQGYGYTF
TRBJ2-2 TRBD2 - TRBV19 TGTGCCAGTTCTAGCGGGAGGAAAGGCACCGGGGAGCTGTTTTTT CASSSGRKGTGELFF